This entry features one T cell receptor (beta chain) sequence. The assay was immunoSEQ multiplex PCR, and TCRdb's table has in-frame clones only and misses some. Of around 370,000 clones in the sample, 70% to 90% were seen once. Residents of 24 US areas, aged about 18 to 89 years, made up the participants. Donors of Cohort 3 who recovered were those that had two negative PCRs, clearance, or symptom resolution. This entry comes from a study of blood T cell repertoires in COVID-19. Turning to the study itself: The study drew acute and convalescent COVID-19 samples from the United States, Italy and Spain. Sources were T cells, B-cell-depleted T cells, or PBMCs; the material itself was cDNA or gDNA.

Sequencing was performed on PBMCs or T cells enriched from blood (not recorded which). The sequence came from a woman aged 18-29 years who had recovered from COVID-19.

Here the CDR3 reads CASSVRQRQWDGYTF. CDR3 nucleotide sequence: TGTGCCAGCAGCGTAAGACAGCGTCAATGGGATGGCTACACCTTC. The rearrangement links TRBV5-6 to TRBJ1-2, with a possible D match to TRBD1 (5 bases). Germline loops: CDR1 SGHDT, CDR2 YYEEEE. The V end was cut by 4 bases, the J end by 6 bases, with 19 bases between. The CDR3 loop spans 15 amino acids.